Below, one TCR beta chain is given with its context. Its matching antigen is unknown. This specimen belongs to a study of naive and memory T cell subsets. General observations from the study: Over 95% of naive TCR sequences appeared only once after error correction, unlike memory subsets. Possibly reflecting memory cells re-expressing CD45RA, a few larger clonotypes occurred in naive repertoires, especially CD8. Clonotypes are single alpha or beta chains, not paired receptors.

An equimolar mix of two oligonucleotides served as the beta constant-region primer for TRBC1 and TRBC2. Ligated cDNA was amplified by four rounds of PCR with nested alpha and beta constant-region primers and SP2. TCRdb reprocessed the UMI-ligation and nested PCR reads with MiXCR, giving one entry per CDR3 protein. Counted here are under 150,000 distinct CDR3 sequences, 15% to 20% occurring once; the ten biggest clones make up around 0.63%. Cells stained for CD3, CD4, CD8, CD45RA, CD27 and viability were sorted into four CD45RA/CD27 subsets. This CDR3 spans 13 amino acids. Trimming took 5 bases from V and 5 from J; bases not matched to a gene: 4. CDR1 MGHRA and CDR2 YSYEKL come from the germline V gene.

The chain recombines TRBV4-1 with TRBJ2-5; 8 bases fit TRBD2. This receptor was identified in a human donor in good health. The sequencing sample was made of naive CD8+ T cells from blood. CDR3 DNA sequence: TGCGCCAGCAGCAGAGTAGCGGGGGAGACCCAGTACTTC. Translation: CASSRVAGETQYF.